This T cell receptor beta chain was observed in a study of OX40 agonist ivuxolimab in advanced cancers. A remark on this clone: Its antigen is as yet unknown. The identical CDR3 is also encoded by other nucleotide sequences in the sample.

General study findings and limits: Low clonal expansion, among the lowest seen, marked partial responders at 0.1-3.0 mg/kg.

Germline V CDR1 and CDR2: SGHTA, FQGNSA. This CDR3 is 16 amino acids long. The junction had 9 bases not matched to a gene; V was cut back by 5 bases and J by 6 bases. The repertoire was sequenced with immunoSEQ multiplex PCR; TCRdb's copy has only in-frame clones and lacks some. Among about 40,000 clones listed, roughly 82% were seen once. The receptor comes from an adult with an advanced solid tumor such as melanoma, head and neck, liver or kidney cancer. The V and J genes are TRBV7-2 and TRBJ2-1, with 11 bases identical to TRBD2. This sample comprised CD4+ or CD8+ T cells sorted from blood, obtained in a trial of the OX40 agonist ivuxolimab. This CDR3 reads CASSLDSGGAPNEQFF. The DNA of the CDR3 is TGTGCCAGCAGCCTCGATAGCGGGGGGGCTCCCAATGAGCAGTTCTTC.